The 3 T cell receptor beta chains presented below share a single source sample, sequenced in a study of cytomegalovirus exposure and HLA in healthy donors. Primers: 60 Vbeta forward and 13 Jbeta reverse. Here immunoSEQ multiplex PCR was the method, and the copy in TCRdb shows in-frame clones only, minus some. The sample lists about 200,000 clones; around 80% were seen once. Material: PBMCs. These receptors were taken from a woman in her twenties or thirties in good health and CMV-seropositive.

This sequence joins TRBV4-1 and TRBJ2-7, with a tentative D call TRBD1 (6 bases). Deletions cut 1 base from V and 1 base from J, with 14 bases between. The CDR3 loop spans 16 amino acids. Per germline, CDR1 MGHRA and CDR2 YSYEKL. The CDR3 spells CASSQAPGQRSYEQYF. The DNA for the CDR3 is TGCGCCAGCAGCCAAGCCCCCGGACAGAGGTCCTACGAGCAGTACTTC.

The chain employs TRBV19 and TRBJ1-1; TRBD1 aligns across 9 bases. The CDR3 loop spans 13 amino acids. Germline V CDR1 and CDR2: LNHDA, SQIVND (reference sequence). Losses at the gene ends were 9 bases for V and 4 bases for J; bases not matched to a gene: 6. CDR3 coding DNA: TGTGCCAGCCTGACAGGGGGGGCCACTGAAGCTTTCTTT. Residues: CASLTGGATEAFF.

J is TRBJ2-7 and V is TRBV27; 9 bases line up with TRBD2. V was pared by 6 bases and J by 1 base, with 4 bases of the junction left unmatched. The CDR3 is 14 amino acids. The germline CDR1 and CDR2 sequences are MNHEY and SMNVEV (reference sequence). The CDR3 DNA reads TGTGCCAGCAGGGCGGGAGGGCCTTCCTACGAGCAGTACTTC. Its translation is CASRAGGPSYEQYF.